This T cell receptor (beta chain) was observed in a study of multiple sclerosis patients with progressive multifocal leukoencephalopathy. Overall study findings and caveats: Most PML patients had lower entropy, suggesting less diverse TRB repertoires.

Regarding time point: 6 months of natalizumab therapy. At 6 months of natalizumab came T1, and at 12 months came T2. The CDR3 spans 13 residues. The germline CDR1 and CDR2 sequences are SGHTS and YDEGEE. V was clipped by 2 bases and J by 5 bases, with 9 bases between them. Profiled with immunoSEQ multiplex PCR; TCRdb holds only in-frame clones, not every one. This sample has some 30,000 clones, with roughly 90% found just once. This clone was detected once. Its matching antigen is unknown. Sequencing was performed on PBMCs, taken from a patient treated with natalizumab. V and J are TRBV5-8 and TRBJ2-3; D remains unclear. This receptor was obtained from a human donor with multiple sclerosis. CDR3 nucleotide sequence: TGTGCCAGCAGCTTTCGCTTGGGAGATACGCAGTATTTT. Amino acid sequence: CASSFRLGDTQYF.